These T cell receptor beta chains were read from a single sample in a study of cytomegalovirus exposure and HLA in healthy donors. Clones were sequenced by immunoSEQ multiplex PCR, and TCRdb holds only the in-frame ones, with some missing. The table lists about 190,000 clones, 87% of them singletons. Sequences were obtained from PBMCs. These receptors originate from a boy younger than 10 in good health and CMV-seronegative. Each CDR3 is given with its conserved first and last residue. A D gene is named only where the DNA matches it firmly. Size values are once, few and many counts, or a class for expanded clones, and some rows have none.

v_gene: TRBV5-1
d_gene: TRBD1
j_gene: TRBJ2-5
abundance: NA
CDR3aa: CASSTQGTGQGETQYF
CDR3nt: TGCGCCAGCAGCACTCAAGGGACAGGGCAGGGGGAGACCCAGTACTTC

v_gene: TRBV11-1
d_gene: NA
j_gene: TRBJ2-1
abundance: NA
CDR3aa: CASSLRVNEQFF
CDR3nt: TGTGCCAGCAGCTTAAGAGTCAATGAGCAGTTCTTC

v_gene: TRBV6-5
d_gene: NA
j_gene: TRBJ2-1
abundance: NA
CDR3aa: CASRGPPEGEQFF
CDR3nt: TGTGCCAGCAGAGGACCCCCGGAGGGTGAGCAGTTCTTC

v_gene: TRBV6-1
d_gene: NA
j_gene: TRBJ2-2
abundance: few
CDR3aa: CASSGVTRGGELFF
CDR3nt: TGTGCCAGCAGTGGGGTGACTAGGGGCGGGGAGCTGTTTTTT

v_gene: TRBV28
d_gene: TRBD2
j_gene: TRBJ2-5
abundance: NA
CDR3aa: CASSLMTGGGQETQYF
CDR3nt: TGTGCCAGCAGTTTGATGACGGGGGGAGGCCAAGAGACCCAGTACTTC

v_gene: TRBV5-4
d_gene: TRBD1
j_gene: TRBJ1-4
abundance: NA
CDR3aa: CASSIVGTGSEKLFF
CDR3nt: TGTGCCAGCAGCATTGTCGGGACAGGCTCCGAAAAACTGTTTTTT

v_gene: TRBV28
d_gene: NA
j_gene: TRBJ1-4
abundance: NA
CDR3aa: CASSTRTVRLFF
CDR3nt: TGTGCCAGCAGTACCCGGACAGTAAGACTGTTTTTT

v_gene: TRBV5-8
d_gene: NA
j_gene: TRBJ2-5
abundance: NA
CDR3aa: CASSFRRGETQYF
CDR3nt: TGTGCCAGCAGCTTTCGGAGGGGAGAGACCCAGTACTTC

v_gene: TRBV21-1
d_gene: NA
j_gene: TRBJ1-5
abundance: NA
CDR3aa: CASSKEGGPWEGSNQPQHF
CDR3nt: TGTGCCAGCAGCAAAGAAGGGGGACCCTGGGAAGGTAGCAATCAGCCCCAGCATTTT

v_gene: TRBV7-2
d_gene: NA
j_gene: TRBJ2-7
abundance: NA
CDR3aa: CASSLFRGSTGDEQYF
CDR3nt: TGTGCCAGCAGCTTATTCCGCGGGTCAACGGGCGACGAGCAGTACTTC

v_gene: TRBV5-1
d_gene: NA
j_gene: TRBJ2-3
abundance: NA
CDR3aa: CASSLGLGGRFTDTQYF
CDR3nt: TGCGCCAGCAGCTTGGGGCTTGGTGGGAGGTTCACAGATACGCAGTATTTT

v_gene: TRBV18
d_gene: TRBD2
j_gene: TRBJ2-5
abundance: NA
CDR3aa: CASSPEHAGGIETQYF
CDR3nt: TGTGCCAGCTCACCAGAACACGCGGGAGGGATAGAGACCCAGTACTTC

v_gene: TRBV2
d_gene: NA
j_gene: TRBJ1-1
abundance: once
CDR3aa: CASKTGVKTEAFF
CDR3nt: TGTGCCAGCAAGACCGGGGTGAAGACTGAAGCTTTCTTT